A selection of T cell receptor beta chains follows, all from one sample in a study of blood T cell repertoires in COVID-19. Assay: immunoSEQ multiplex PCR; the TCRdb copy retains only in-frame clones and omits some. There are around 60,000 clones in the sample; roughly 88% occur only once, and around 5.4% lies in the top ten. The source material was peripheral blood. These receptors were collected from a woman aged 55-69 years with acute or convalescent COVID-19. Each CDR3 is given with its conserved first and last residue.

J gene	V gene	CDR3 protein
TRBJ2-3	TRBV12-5	CASGLVVGRVADTQYF
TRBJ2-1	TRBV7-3	CASSLAGSGAYNEQFF
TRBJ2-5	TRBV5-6	CASSFNEQGRWETQYF
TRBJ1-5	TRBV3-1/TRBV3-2	CASSPALGEPQHF
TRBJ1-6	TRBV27	CATRTGALVLHF
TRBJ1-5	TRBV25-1	CASSESKWGDQPQHF
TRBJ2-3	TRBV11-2	CASSLRFSGGRTDTQYF
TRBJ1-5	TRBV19	CASRLGQVNQPQHF
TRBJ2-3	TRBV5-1	CASSPGQGFSDTQYF
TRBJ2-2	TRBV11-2	CASSLPGQLLGELFF
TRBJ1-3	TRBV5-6	CASSLMLGADGNTIYF
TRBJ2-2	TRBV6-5	CAIKGQGNGELFF
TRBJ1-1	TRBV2	CASQEQGWGTEAFF
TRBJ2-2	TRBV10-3	CAISESGGRLAGFTGELFF
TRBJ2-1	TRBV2	CASNNPLGTSGRPNEQFF
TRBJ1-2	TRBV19	CASSILQGAGGYTF
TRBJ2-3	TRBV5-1	CASSSGLAGGTDTQYF
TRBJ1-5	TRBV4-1	CASSGLKDQPQHF
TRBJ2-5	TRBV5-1	CASSPQDSSGTQYF
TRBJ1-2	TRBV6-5	CASRITGYSSYGYTF
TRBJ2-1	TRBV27	CASSLLPSSFYNEQFF
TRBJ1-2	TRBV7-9	CASSLSPRDRNGYTF
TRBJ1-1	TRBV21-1	CASAPGVTEAFF
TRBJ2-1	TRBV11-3	CASSFPPGNEQFF
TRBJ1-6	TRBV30	CAWTHTGTVINSPLHF
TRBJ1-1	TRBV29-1	CSDTNTEAFF
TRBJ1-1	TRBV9	CASSVGFMNTEAFF
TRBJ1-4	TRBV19	CASRNRGRSNEKLFF
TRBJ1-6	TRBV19	CASSIRESYNSPLHF
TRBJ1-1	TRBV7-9	CASSLPGQVNTEAFF
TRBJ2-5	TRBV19	CASSIGSGGLETQYF
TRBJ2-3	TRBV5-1	CASSLDIPSTDTQYF
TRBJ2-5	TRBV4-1	CASSPSGGRETQYF
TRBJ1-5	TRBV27	CASGNQGGNQPQHF
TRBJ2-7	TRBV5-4	CASSLEAGGEQYF
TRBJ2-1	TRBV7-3	CASSLTVEGTQFF
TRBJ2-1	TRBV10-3	CAIAPGQGSYNEQFF
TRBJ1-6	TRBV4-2	CASSLGTGNSPLHF
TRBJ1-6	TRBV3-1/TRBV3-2	CASSIRTGINSPLHF
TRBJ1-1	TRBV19	CASSIGQINTEAFF
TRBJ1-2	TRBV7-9	CASSSSPRGGYTF
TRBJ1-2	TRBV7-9	CASSPTTGRTDGYTF
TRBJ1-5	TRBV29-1	CSVGYDRDNQPQHF
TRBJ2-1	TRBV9	CASSVARWVGEEVEQFF
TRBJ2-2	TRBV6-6	CATPGGRENTGELFF
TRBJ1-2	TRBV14	CASSQVKGAREGGFYGYTF
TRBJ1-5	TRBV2	CASSETGFGNQPQHF
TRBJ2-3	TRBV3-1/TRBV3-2	CASRRGGTSGGTDTQYF
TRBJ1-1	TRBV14	CASSPETPNTEAFF
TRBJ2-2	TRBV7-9	CASSSTGGTGELFF
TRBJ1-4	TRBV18	CASSPGRELFATNEKLFF
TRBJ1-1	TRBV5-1	CASREGQMNTEAFF
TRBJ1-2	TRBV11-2	CASTAGGSLGDYGYTF
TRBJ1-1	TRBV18	CASSPPSGVNTEAFF
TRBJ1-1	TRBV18	CASSPPAVRGRTEAFF